One sample yielded the 17 T cell receptor beta chains listed below, sequenced in a study of cytomegalovirus exposure and HLA in healthy donors. Use of 60 Vbeta and 13 Jbeta primers characterized the PCR. Sequencing used immunoSEQ multiplex PCR; TCRdb keeps in-frame clones, though not all of them. The table lists approximately 220,000 clones, over 75% of them singletons. Material: PBMCs. The receptors were gathered from a man aged 18 to 29 in good health and CMV-seronegative.

The CDR3 protein is CASRTTSGSNYEQYF. The CDR3 DNA reads TGTGCCAGCAGAACGACTAGCGGTTCTAACTACGAGCAGTACTTC. V is TRBV28 and J is TRBJ2-7; TRBD2 agrees at 9 bases. The germline V gene has CDR1 MDHEN and CDR2 SYDVKM. The V and J ends lost 6 bases and 3 bases, in that order; junction bases with no gene match: 9. There are 15 residues in the CDR3.

A few counts support this clone. The rearrangement joins TRBV28 to TRBJ2-7, with D uncertain. Germline V gene sequence: CDR1 MDHEN, CDR2 SYDVKM. CDR3 size: 11 residues. With 7 bases removed from V and 4 bases from J, the gap between germline ends came to 8 bases. The CDR3 sequence: CASISGYEQYF. Here the CDR3 DNA reads TGTGCCAGCATCTCGGGTTACGAGCAGTACTTC.

This chain links TRBV9 with TRBJ2-7; 12 bases line up with TRBD2. CDR1 is SGDLS and CDR2 is YYNGEE in the germline V gene. The length of the CDR3 is 15 residues. Losses at the gene ends were 4 bases for V and 2 bases for J; bases not matched to a gene: 4. Here the CDR3 reads CASSPWTSGTYEQYF. The CDR3 DNA reads as TGTGCCAGCAGCCCCTGGACTAGCGGGACCTACGAGCAGTACTTC.

J is TRBJ2-7 and V is TRBV6-4, with D unresolved. Germline V gene sequence: CDR1 MRHNA, CDR2 SNTAGT. Deletions cut 0 bases from V and 3 bases from J, with 18 bases between. The CDR3 is 17 residues long. The DNA for the CDR3 is TGTGCCAGCAGTGACTCGCCCACGAGAAGAGTGAACTACGAGCAGTACTTC. Encoded protein: CASSDSPTRRVNYEQYF.

This clone occurred a few times. The chain employs TRBV4-3 and TRBJ1-5, with D perhaps TRBD1 (6 bases). From germline, CDR1 is LGHNA and CDR2 YSLEER. V dropped 2 bases and J dropped 4 bases, with 12 bases sitting between them. The CDR3 extends over 15 amino acids. CDR3 region: CASSQQDRSNQPQHF. Here the CDR3 DNA reads TGCGCCAGCAGCCAACAGGACAGATCAAATCAGCCCCAGCATTTT.

This clone was detected a few times. The chain is built from TRBV5-1 and TRBJ1-2; 7 nucleotides agree with TRBD1. This CDR3 has 12 amino acids. Germline V gene data show CDR1 as SGHRS and CDR2 as YFSETQ. Trimming removed 3 bases from V and 6 bases from J; junction bases left unmatched: 2. CDR3 in amino acids: CASSSGTDGYTF. CDR3 sequence (DNA): TGCGCCAGCAGCTCCGGGACAGATGGCTACACCTTC.

V gene TRBV11-3 combines with J gene TRBJ2-4; weak D call: TRBD1 (6 bases). This CDR3 is built from 19 residues. V was shortened by 1 base and J by 0 bases, with 19 bases between the two germline ends. Germline CDR1 reads SGHNT; CDR2 reads YENEEA. In DNA form, the CDR3 reads TGTGCCAGCAGCTTAGCTCAGGGGTCACCCTCGCTAGCCAAAAACATTCAGTACTTC. Amino acid sequence: CASSLAQGSPSLAKNIQYF. Together with reference TRBV11-3 and TRBJ2-4, the CDR3 gives the full variable domain: EAGVVQSPRYKIIEKKQPVAFWCNPISGHNTLYWYLQNLGQGPELLIRYENEEAVDDSQLPKDRFSAERLKGVDSTLKIQPAELGDSAVYLCASSLAQGSPSLAKNIQYFGAGTRLSVL.

CDR3 sequence (DNA): TGTGCCAGCAGTCCGACAGGGGGCTATGGCTACACCTTC. This codes for CASSPTGGYGYTF. The chain links TRBV27 to TRBJ1-2; 9 bases are a match to TRBD1. This CDR3 contains 13 residues. V was clipped by 5 bases and J by 4 bases; unmatched bases: 2. CDR1 is MNHEY and CDR2 is SMNVEV in the germline V gene (reference sequence).

This chain links TRBV7-2 with TRBJ2-5; possible D gene TRBD1, 5 bases. V gave up 5 bases and J gave up 2 bases, with 15 bases separating them. CDR3 size: 15 residues. From germline, CDR1 is SGHTA and CDR2 FQGNSA. For the CDR3, the DNA is TGTGCCAGCAGCGTGCAGGACACCGGACAAGAGACCCAGTACTTC. Translated, it gives CASSVQDTGQETQYF.

This chain links TRBV9 with TRBJ2-3, with TRBD1 matching 10 bases. Germline CDR1 reads SGDLS; CDR2 reads YYNGEE. The CDR3 is 14 amino acids. J was trimmed by 3 bases and V by 3 bases; bases with no gene match: 1. CDR3 protein: CASSEGQGTDTQYF. CDR3 bases: TGTGCCAGCAGCGAGGGACAGGGGACAGATACGCAGTATTTT.

The chain has TRBV30 and TRBJ1-1; possible D gene TRBD1, 6 bases. CDR1 and CDR2 (germline): GTSNPN, SVGIG (reference sequence). CDR3 length: 12 residues. V lost 0 bases and J lost 13, with 15 bases in between. CDR3 residues: CAWSVGGAGGFF. Written as DNA, the CDR3 is TGTGCCTGGAGTGTGGGGGGCGCGGGAGGTTTCTTT.

In DNA form, the CDR3 reads TGTGCCATCTCCCGGGGTCCCCTTGGACCCCAAAACATTCAGTACTTC. As protein: CAISRGPLGPQNIQYF. The chain is built from TRBV10-3 and TRBJ2-4, with a possible D match to TRBD2 (5 bases). The CDR3 has 16 amino acids. From germline, CDR1 is ENHRY and CDR2 SYGVKD. Trimming took off 8 bases at V and 5 bases at J, with 22 bases between the two ends.

The chain carries TRBV7-3 and TRBJ2-3; TRBD2 aligns across 7 bases. Germline V CDR1 and CDR2: SGHTA, FQGTGA. The CDR3 runs to 14 residues. V shed 5 bases, J shed 3 bases, and the junction held 5 bases outside the gene matches. CDR3 sequence: CASSLGGPTDTQYF. The CDR3 DNA reads TGTGCCAGCAGCCTGGGAGGGCCGACAGATACGCAGTATTTT.

Remarks on this clone: Other DNA sequences from this sample encode an identical CDR3 as well. The chain joins TRBV5-5 to TRBJ1-1, with 7 positions matching TRBD1. The V gene's germline CDR1 is SGHKS and CDR2 YYEKEE (reference sequence). The CDR3 is 14 residues long. Losses at the gene ends were 0 bases for V and 7 bases for J; bases not matched to a gene: 6. The CDR3 DNA reads TGTGCCAGCAGCTTGGAAGGAGGGGGCCTTGAAGCTTTCTTT. Amino acid sequence: CASSLEGGGLEAFF.

The chain carries TRBV6-1 and TRBJ2-5, with TRBD2 matching 13 bases. The DNA matches TRBJ2-7 better at its end, which makes the J call doubtful. In germline, CDR1 is MNHNS, CDR2 SASEGT. There are 15 residues in the CDR3. CDR3 protein: CASSEGTSGSHEQYF. The CDR3 nucleotides read TGTGCCAGCAGTGAAGGGACTAGCGGGAGCCACGAGCAGTACTTC.

Only one count was recorded for this clone. The chain links TRBV14 to TRBJ1-4; D gene ambiguous. CDR3 size: 13 residues. V lost 2 bases and J 8 bases, leaving 9 bases between the germline ends. CDR1 and CDR2 (germline): SGHDN, FVKESK. This CDR3 is CASSQYSGEKLFF. The CDR3 DNA reads as TGTGCCAGCAGCCAATACAGCGGAGAAAAACTGTTTTTT. Supplemented by reference TRBV14 and TRBJ1-4, the full variable domain reads EAGVTQFPSHSVIEKGQTVTLRCDPISGHDNLYWYRRVMGKEIKFLLHFVKESKQDESGMPNNRFLAERTGGTYSTLKVQPAELEDSGVYFCASSQYSGEKLFFGSGTQLSVL.

The chain has TRBV28 and TRBJ2-2; maybe TRBD1 (6 bases). This CDR3 region has 15 residues. Germline loops: CDR1 MDHEN, CDR2 SYDVKM. Trimming took 3 bases from V and 6 from J, leaving 14 bases between them. DNA of the CDR3: TGTGCCAGCAGTTTGTTGGACAGCTTTTCCGGGGAGCTGTTTTTT. Translating gives CASSLLDSFSGELFF.